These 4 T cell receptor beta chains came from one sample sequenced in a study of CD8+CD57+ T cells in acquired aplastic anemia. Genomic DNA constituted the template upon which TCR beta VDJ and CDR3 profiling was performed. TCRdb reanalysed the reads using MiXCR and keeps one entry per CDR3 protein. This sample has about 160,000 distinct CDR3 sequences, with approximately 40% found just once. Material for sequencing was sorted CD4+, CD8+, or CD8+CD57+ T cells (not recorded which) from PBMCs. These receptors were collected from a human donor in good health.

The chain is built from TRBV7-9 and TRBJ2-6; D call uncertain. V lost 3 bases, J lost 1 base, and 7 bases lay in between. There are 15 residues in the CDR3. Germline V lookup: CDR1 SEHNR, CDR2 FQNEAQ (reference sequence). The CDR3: CASSFSASGANVLTF. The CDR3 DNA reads TGTGCCAGCAGCTTTTCTGCGTCTGGGGCCAACGTCCTGACTTTC.

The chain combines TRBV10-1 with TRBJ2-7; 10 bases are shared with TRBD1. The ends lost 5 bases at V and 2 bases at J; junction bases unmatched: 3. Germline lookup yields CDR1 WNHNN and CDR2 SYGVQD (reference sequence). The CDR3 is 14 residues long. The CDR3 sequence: CASSTGTGAYEQYF. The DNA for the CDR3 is TGCGCCAGCAGTACCGGGACAGGGGCCTACGAGCAGTACTTC.

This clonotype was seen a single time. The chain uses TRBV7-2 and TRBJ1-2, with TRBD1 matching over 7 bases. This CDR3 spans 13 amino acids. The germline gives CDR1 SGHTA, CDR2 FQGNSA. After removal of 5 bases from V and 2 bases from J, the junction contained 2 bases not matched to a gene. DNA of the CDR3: TGTGCCAGCAGCAAGACAGGGAACTATGGCTACACCTTC. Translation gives CASSKTGNYGYTF.

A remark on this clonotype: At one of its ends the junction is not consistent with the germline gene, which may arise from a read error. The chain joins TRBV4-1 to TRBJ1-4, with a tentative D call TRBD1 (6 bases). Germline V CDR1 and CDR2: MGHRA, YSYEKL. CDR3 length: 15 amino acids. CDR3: CASSQRAGANEKLLF. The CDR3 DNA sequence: TGCGCCAGCAGCCAAAGGGCAGGGGCTAATGAAAAACTGCTTTTT.